One T cell receptor beta chain is described in this entry. CDR3 length: 15 residues. Germline CDR1 KGHSY, CDR2 FQNENV. V lost 0 bases and J lost 6; bases outside the gene matches: 7. The sample belongs to a study of blood T cell repertoires in COVID-19. TCRdb keeps only in-frame clones here, not all; method: immunoSEQ multiplex PCR. The sample includes under 250,000 clones, 83% of them seen just once. The receptor comes from a human donor in a cohort sampled during active COVID-19. The sequenced material came from peripheral blood. J is TRBJ1-1 and V is TRBV16, with 7 bases matching TRBD1. The CDR3 coding sequence is TGTGCCAGCAGCCAATCTGGACAGGCACTTCCTGAAGCTTTCTTT. This gives the protein CASSQSGQALPEAFF. The whole variable domain, filled in from reference TRBV16 and TRBJ1-1, reads GEEVAQTPKHLVRGEGQKAKLYCAPIKGHSYVFWYQQVLKNEFKFLISFQNENVFDETGMPKERFSAKCLPNSPCSLEIQATKLEDSAVYFCASSQSGQALPEAFFGQGTRLTVV.